This TCR beta chain was profiled in a study of identical twins. TCRdb itself ran the 5' RACE reads through MiXCR, one entry per CDR3 protein. This sample has some 500,000 distinct CDR3 sequences, with over 8.5% found just once. This CDR3 is built from 18 residues. Trimming at V came to 2 bases and at J to 7 bases, leaving 19 bases not matched to a gene. Germline loops: CDR1 MGHDK, CDR2 SYGVNS. These sequences were also reported in another study, on yellow fever vaccine responses in identical twins.

The TCR originated in a woman aged 18 to 35 in good health. The sample was PBMCs. The chain joins TRBV25-1 to TRBJ2-7; the match to TRBD2 covers 8 bases. The DNA for the CDR3 is TGTGCCAGCAGTGAAAATCCCCCGCGGGAGGAAATTCCCGTTGAGCAGTACTTC. Translated: CASSENPPREEIPVEQYF.